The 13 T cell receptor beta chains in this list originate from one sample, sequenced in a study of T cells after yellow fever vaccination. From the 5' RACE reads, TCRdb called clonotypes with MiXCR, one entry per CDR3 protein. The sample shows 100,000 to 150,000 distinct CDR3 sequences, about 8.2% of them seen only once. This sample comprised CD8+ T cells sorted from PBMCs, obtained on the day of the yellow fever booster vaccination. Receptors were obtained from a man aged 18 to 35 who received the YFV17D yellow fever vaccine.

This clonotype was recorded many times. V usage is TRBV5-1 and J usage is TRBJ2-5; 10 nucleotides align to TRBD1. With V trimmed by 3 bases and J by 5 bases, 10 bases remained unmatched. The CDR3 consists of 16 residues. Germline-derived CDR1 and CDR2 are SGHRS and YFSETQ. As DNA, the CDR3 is TGCGCCAGCAGCTGGGAGACAGGGGGCATCGGGGAGACCCAGTACTTC. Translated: CASSWETGGIGETQYF. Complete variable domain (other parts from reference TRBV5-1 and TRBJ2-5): KAGVTQTPRYLIKTRGQQVTLSCSPISGHRSVSWYQQTPGQGLQFLFEYFSETQRNKGNFPGRFSGRQFSNSRSEMNVSTLELGDSALYLCASSWETGGIGETQYFGPGTRLLVL.

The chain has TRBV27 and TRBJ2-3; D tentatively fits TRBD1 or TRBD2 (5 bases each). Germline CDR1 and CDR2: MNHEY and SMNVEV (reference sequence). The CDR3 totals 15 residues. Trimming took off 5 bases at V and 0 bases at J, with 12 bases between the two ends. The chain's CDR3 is CASSTSGRSTDTQYF. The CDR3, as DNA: TGTGCCAGCAGTACCTCGGGACGGAGCACAGATACGCAGTATTTT.

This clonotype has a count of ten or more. The CDR3 DNA reads TGTGCCAGCAGCCCCGAGGGTGGGCCAGGGATTCATACGCAGTATTTT. Protein sequence: CASSPEGGPGIHTQYF. The V gene is TRBV7-3, the J gene TRBJ2-3; D is tentatively TRBD1 or TRBD2 (5 bases each). The CDR3 contains 16 residues. V dropped 5 bases and J dropped 7 bases, with 22 bases sitting between them. Germline lookup yields CDR1 SGHTA and CDR2 FQGTGA.

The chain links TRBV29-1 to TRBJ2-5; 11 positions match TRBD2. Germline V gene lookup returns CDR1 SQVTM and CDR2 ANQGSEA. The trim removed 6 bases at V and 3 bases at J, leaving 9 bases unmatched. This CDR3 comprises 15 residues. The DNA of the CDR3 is TGCAGCGTCCAACCCCTACTAGCGGGGGAAGAGACCCAGTACTTC. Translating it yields CSVQPLLAGEETQYF.

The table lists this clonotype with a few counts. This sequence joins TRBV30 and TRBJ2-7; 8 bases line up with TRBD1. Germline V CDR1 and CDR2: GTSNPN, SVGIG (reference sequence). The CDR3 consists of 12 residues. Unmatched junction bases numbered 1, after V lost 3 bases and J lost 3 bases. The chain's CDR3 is CAWRDRDYEQYF. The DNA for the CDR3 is TGTGCCTGGAGGGACAGGGACTACGAGCAGTACTTC.

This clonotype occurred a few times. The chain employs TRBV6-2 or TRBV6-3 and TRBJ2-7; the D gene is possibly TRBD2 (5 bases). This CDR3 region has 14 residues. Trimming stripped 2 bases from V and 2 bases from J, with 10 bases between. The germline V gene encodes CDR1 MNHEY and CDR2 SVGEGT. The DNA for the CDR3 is TGTGCCAGCAGTTACCCCGACTACGCCTACGAGCAGTACGTC. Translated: CASSYPDYAYEQYV.

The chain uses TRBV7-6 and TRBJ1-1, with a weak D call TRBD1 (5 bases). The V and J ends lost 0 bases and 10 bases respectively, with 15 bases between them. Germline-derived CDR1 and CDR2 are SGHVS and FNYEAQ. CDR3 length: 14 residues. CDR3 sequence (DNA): TGTGCCAGCAGCTTAGCGGGGGATGGAGGGGCAGCTTTCTTT. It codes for CASSLAGDGGAAFF.

CDR3 DNA: TGTGCCAGCAGCACGTGGGGGGTCGGCTACGAGCAGTACTTC. Its translation is CASSTWGVGYEQYF. The chain couples TRBV7-2 to TRBJ2-7; tentative D call: TRBD2 (6 bases). V shed 5 bases and J shed 3 bases, with 14 bases lying between them. Germline loops: CDR1 SGHTA, CDR2 FQGNSA. This CDR3 region has 14 residues.

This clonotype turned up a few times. The CDR3 protein is CASSYGPRGHNEQFF. The CDR3 coding sequence is TGTGCCAGCAGTTACGGCCCCAGGGGCCACAATGAGCAGTTCTTC. The chain couples TRBV6-2 or TRBV6-3 to TRBJ2-1, with D perhaps matching TRBD1 (6 bases). Trimming shortened V by 2 bases and J by 5 bases, and 13 bases separated the two germline ends. CDR3 size: 15 residues. In germline, CDR1 is MNHEY, CDR2 SVGEGT.

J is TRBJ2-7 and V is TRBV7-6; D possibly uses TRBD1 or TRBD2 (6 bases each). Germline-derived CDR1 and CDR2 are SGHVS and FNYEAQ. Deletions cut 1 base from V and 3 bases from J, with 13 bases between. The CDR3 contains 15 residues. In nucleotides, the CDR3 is TGTGCCAGCAGCTTAGGGCAGGAGGGGGGCTACGAGCAGTACGTC. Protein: CASSLGQEGGYEQYV.

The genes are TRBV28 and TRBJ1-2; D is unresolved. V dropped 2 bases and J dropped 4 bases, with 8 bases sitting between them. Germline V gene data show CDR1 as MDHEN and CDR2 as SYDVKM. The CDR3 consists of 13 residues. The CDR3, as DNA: TGTGCCAGCAGTTTAACTACTTCCTATGGCTACACCTTC. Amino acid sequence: CASSLTTSYGYTF.

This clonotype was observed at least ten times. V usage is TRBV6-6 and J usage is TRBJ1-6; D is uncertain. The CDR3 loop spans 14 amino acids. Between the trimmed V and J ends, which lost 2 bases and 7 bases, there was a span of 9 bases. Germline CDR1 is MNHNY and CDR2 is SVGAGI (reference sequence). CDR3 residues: CASSYGGSNSPLHF. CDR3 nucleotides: TGTGCCAGCAGTTACGGCGGGAGCAATTCACCCCTCCACTTT.

The CDR3 sequence: CAISESTRGNNSPLHF. CDR3 in DNA: TGTGCCATCAGTGAGTCGACTCGGGGGAATAATTCACCCCTCCACTTT. The genes are TRBV10-3 and TRBJ1-6; perhaps TRBD1 as D (5 bases). The CDR3 loop spans 16 amino acids. With 0 bases removed from V and 5 bases from J, the gap between germline ends came to 11 bases. Germline values: CDR1 ENHRY, CDR2 SYGVKD.